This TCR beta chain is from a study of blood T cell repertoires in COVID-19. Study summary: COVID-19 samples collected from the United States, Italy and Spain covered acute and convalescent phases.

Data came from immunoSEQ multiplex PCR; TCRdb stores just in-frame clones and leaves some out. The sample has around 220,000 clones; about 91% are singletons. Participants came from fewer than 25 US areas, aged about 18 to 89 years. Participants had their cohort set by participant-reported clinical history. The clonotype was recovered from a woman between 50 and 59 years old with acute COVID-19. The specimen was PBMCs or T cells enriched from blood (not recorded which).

The DNA for the CDR3 is TGTGCCAGCAGCTTAGACAGGGGGCAAGAAGCTTTCTTT. Protein product: CASSLDRGQEAFF. The chain recombines TRBV11-2 with TRBJ1-1; 8 bases match TRBD1. V trimming: 0 bases; J trimming: 8 bases; junction bases outside the gene matches: 2. The CDR3 sequence is 13 residues long. The germline CDR1 and CDR2 sequences are SGHAT and FQNNGV.